Listed here are 17 T cell receptor beta chains from one sample, sequenced in a study of CD8 T cells in Susac syndrome. When the RNA was reverse transcribed, random hexamers were used with an input of roughly 0.45 to 1 ug. TCRdb reprocessed the immunoSEQ multiplex PCR reads via MiXCR and lists one record per CDR3 protein. This sample has about 60,000 distinct CDR3 sequences, with 85% to 95% found just once. The material sequenced was CD8+ T cells from PBMCs. The receptor set was obtained from a human donor with multiple sclerosis.

The chain recombines TRBV28 with TRBJ2-3, with D uncertain. Deletions cut 3 bases from V and 7 bases from J, with 5 bases between. CDR1 and CDR2 (germline): MDHEN, SYDVKM. This CDR3 spans 11 amino acids. CDR3 in amino acids: CASSFSNTQYF. The CDR3 coding sequence is TGTGCCAGCAGTTTCAGCAATACGCAGTATTTT.

This chain connects TRBV6-2 or TRBV6-3 to TRBJ2-7; D call uncertain. Germline loops: CDR1 MNHEY, CDR2 SVGEGT. The V gene lost 2 bases and the J gene lost 5 bases, with 10 bases spanning the gap. This CDR3 comprises 13 residues. The CDR3 is CASSYPTRDEQYF. Written as DNA, the CDR3 is TGTGCCAGCAGTTACCCTACAAGGGACGAGCAGTACTTC.

The V gene is TRBV29-1, the J gene TRBJ2-7; 11 positions match TRBD2. Losses at the gene ends were 3 bases for V and 3 bases for J; bases not matched to a gene: 4. CDR1 is SQVTM and CDR2 is ANQGSEA in the germline V gene. The length of the CDR3 is 14 residues. The CDR3 is CSVEGTSGRYEQYF. CDR3 DNA sequence: TGCAGCGTTGAGGGGACTAGCGGCCGCTACGAGCAGTACTTC.

CDR3 loop: CSAPPASGSIYEQYF. The CDR3 coding sequence is TGCAGTGCCCCCCCAGCTAGCGGGAGTATCTACGAGCAGTACTTC. The rearrangement joins TRBV20-1 to TRBJ2-7, with 10 nucleotides matching TRBD2. V lost 6 bases, J lost 3 bases, and 11 bases stayed unmatched. CDR1 DFQATT and CDR2 SNEGSKA come from the germline V gene (reference sequence). This CDR3 has 15 amino acids.

This chain connects TRBV2 to TRBJ2-1; TRBD2 matches at 10 bases. The CDR3 is 17 amino acids. Germline-derived CDR1 and CDR2 are SNHLY and FYNNEI. V lost 1 base to trimming and J lost 5 bases; unmatched junction nucleotides: 8. CDR3 residues: CASSEVLAGVRNNEQFF. DNA of the CDR3: TGTGCCAGCAGTGAAGTGCTAGCGGGAGTTCGGAACAATGAGCAGTTCTTC.

The J gene is TRBJ2-1, the V gene TRBV7-3; D gene unclear. The CDR3 length is 13 residues. CDR1 is SGHTA and CDR2 is FQGTGA in the germline V gene. V gave up 5 bases and J gave up 6 bases, with 11 bases separating them. CDR3 sequence: CASSPSPGNEQFF. In DNA, the CDR3 is TGTGCCAGCAGCCCAAGCCCGGGCAATGAGCAGTTCTTC.

The chain joins TRBV25-1 to TRBJ2-1, with a possible D match to TRBD1 (5 bases). Trimming shortened V by 4 bases and J by 16 bases, and 20 bases separated the two germline ends. The germline V gene has CDR1 MGHDK and CDR2 SYGVNS. This CDR3 region has 13 residues. In DNA form, the CDR3 reads TGTGCCAGCAGTGCACCTCCGGAGACAGAGGACTTCTTC. Encoded protein: CASSAPPETEDFF.

The rearrangement joins TRBV28 to TRBJ2-1; D is unresolved. The CDR3 loop spans 12 amino acids. In germline, CDR1 is MDHEN, CDR2 SYDVKM. V shed 5 bases and J shed 5 bases, with 7 bases lying between them. CDR3 loop: CASSQPNNEQFF. Written as DNA, the CDR3 is TGTGCCAGCAGTCAGCCGAACAATGAGCAGTTCTTC.

J is TRBJ2-7 and V is TRBV4-1, with D perhaps matching TRBD1 or TRBD2 (5 bases each). The V gene lost 2 bases and the J gene lost 5 bases, with 13 bases spanning the gap. The V gene's germline CDR1 is MGHRA and CDR2 YSYEKL. This CDR3 is 14 amino acids long. CDR3 nucleotide sequence: TGCGCCAGCAGCCAAAATTCCGGGACCGACGAGCAGTACTTC. Its protein is CASSQNSGTDEQYF.

The chain combines TRBV30 with TRBJ2-7, with D tentatively TRBD1 or TRBD2 (6 bases each). Trimming took 5 bases from V and 3 from J, leaving 14 bases between them. The CDR3 sequence is 13 residues long. Germline V gene sequence: CDR1 GTSNPN, CDR2 SVGIG (reference sequence). The CDR3 DNA follows: TGTGCCTGGGGAGGGGGGACATTCTACGAGCAGTACTTC. Protein sequence: CAWGGGTFYEQYF.

The rearrangement joins TRBV15 to TRBJ2-3; 11 nucleotides align to TRBD2. Per the germline V gene, CDR1 is LNHNV and CDR2 is YYDKDF (reference sequence). V trimming: 3 bases; J trimming: 2 bases; junction bases outside the gene matches: 1. The CDR3 consists of 15 residues. The DNA of the CDR3 is TGTGCCACCAGCAGTAGCGGGAGGGCCACAGATACGCAGTATTTT. Encoded protein: CATSSSGRATDTQYF. Variable domain in full (rest from reference TRBV15 and TRBJ2-3): DAMVIQNPRYQVTQFGKPVTLSCSQTLNHNVMYWYQQKSSQAPKLLFHYYDKDFNNEADTPDNFQSRRPNTSFCFLDIRSPGLGDTAMYLCATSSSGRATDTQYFGPGTRLTVL.

The CDR3 nucleotides are TGTGCCAGCAGCCAAGAAGCGCAGACGGAGCAGTTCTTC. Its translation: CASSQEAQTEQFF. The rearrangement links TRBV3-1 to TRBJ2-1; the D is unclear. The CDR3 is 13 residues long. Per the germline V gene, CDR1 is LGHDT and CDR2 is YNNKEL (reference sequence). V was cut by 0 bases and J by 10 bases, with 10 bases left in between.

This chain connects TRBV11-2 to TRBJ1-2, with 8 nucleotides matching TRBD1. The CDR3 length is 13 residues. From germline, CDR1 is SGHAT and CDR2 FQNNGV. V shed 5 bases, J shed 4 bases, and the junction held 3 bases outside the gene matches. CDR3 sequence: CASSGQGGYGYTF. CDR3 sequence (DNA): TGTGCCAGCAGCGGACAGGGTGGCTATGGCTACACCTTC. The entire variable domain, with the rest obtained from reference TRBV11-2 and TRBJ1-2, is as follows: EAGVAQSPRYKIIEKRQSVAFWCNPISGHATLYWYQQILGQGPKLLIQFQNNGVVDDSQLPKDRFSAERLKGVDSTLKIQPAKLEDSAVYLCASSGQGGYGYTFGSGTRLTVV.

The chain carries TRBV6-1 and TRBJ1-5; a weak D match, TRBD1 (5 bases). CDR3 length: 12 amino acids. V was clipped by 4 bases and J by 6 bases, with 7 bases between them. CDR1 is MNHNS, CDR2 SASEGT, per germline. The CDR3 protein is CASSGQGQPQHF. DNA for the CDR3: TGTGCCAGCAGTGGTCAGGGTCAGCCCCAGCATTTT.

The chain uses TRBV3-1 and TRBJ1-2; D remains unclear. V lost 0 bases, J lost 4 bases, and 12 bases lay in between. The CDR3 is 15 residues long. Per germline, CDR1 LGHDT and CDR2 YNNKEL (reference sequence). The CDR3 reads CASSQERQAFYGYTF. CDR3 in DNA: TGTGCCAGCAGCCAAGAGCGGCAGGCTTTCTATGGCTACACCTTC.

The chain employs TRBV9 and TRBJ1-1; D call uncertain. The CDR3 spans 14 residues. V dropped 0 bases and J dropped 2 bases, with 8 bases sitting between them. The germline V gene has CDR1 SGDLS and CDR2 YYNGEE. CDR3 loop: CASSVGGINTEAFF. The CDR3, as DNA: TGTGCCAGCAGCGTAGGAGGTATTAACACTGAAGCTTTCTTT. The variable domain in full, completed from reference TRBV9 and TRBJ1-1, reads DSGVTQTPKHLITATGQRVTLRCSPRSGDLSVYWYQQSLDQGLQFLIQYYNGEERAKGNILERFSAQQFPDLHSELNLSSLELGDSALYFCASSVGGINTEAFFGQGTRLTVV.

The chain is built from TRBV6-5 and TRBJ1-2; TRBD1 is a possible D gene (5 bases). The length of the CDR3 is 11 residues. The germline V gene encodes CDR1 MNHEY and CDR2 SVGAGI. V lost 8 bases to trimming and J lost 8 bases, with 12 bases between them. CDR3 sequence (DNA): TGTGCCAGCGGCAGGGCAGTCGGCTACACCTTC. Amino acid sequence: CASGRAVGYTF.